This T cell receptor beta chain emerged from a study of breast tumors, draining lymph nodes, adjacent tissues. The sample holds many counts of this clonotype. Antigen specificity is unknown. General study findings and limits: Most tumor T cells seemingly derive from lymph node, then expand in tumor.

Trimming stripped 0 bases from V and 3 bases from J, with 9 bases between. The CDR3 contains 15 residues. Germline V gene lookup returns CDR1 LNHNV and CDR2 YYDKDF (reference sequence). Axillary draining lymph nodes of breast cancer patients supplied the node samples. TCRdb processed the multiplex PCR reads anew with MiXCR; each CDR3 protein has one entry. Of some 250,000 distinct CDR3 sequences listed, under 35% were seen once; the top ten hold approximately 3.7%. V gene TRBV15 combines with J gene TRBJ2-1; a weak D match, TRBD1 (6 bases). Sequenced: axillary lymph node tissue. The clonotype comes from a female donor with breast cancer. Some clones in this sample may be carry-over from other donors' samples. CDR3 sequence (DNA): TGTGCCACCAGCAGAGACAGGGGCGGCTACAATGAGCAGTTCTTC. Translation gives CATSRDRGGYNEQFF.